This T cell receptor beta chain was recovered during a study of cytomegalovirus exposure and HLA in healthy donors. Study-level points and caveats: Presence/absence comparisons presumed near-even sequencing depth among donors. According to a later analysis, most TCR beta chains associated with CMV appeared HLA-restricted. Data from an earlier analysis indicated that most TCR beta V segments were productive either about 90% or about 30% of the time. Through in vitro validation, three CMV-associated chains were shown to be specific for CMV antigens.

13 Jbeta primers and 60 Vbeta primers were used for the PCR. Sequenced by immunoSEQ multiplex PCR; TCRdb stores in-frame clones only, minus some. This specimen shows around 75,000 clones; the ten leading clones hold roughly 13%. To note about this clone: The antigen remains undetermined.

The trim removed 0 bases at V and 5 bases at J, leaving 6 bases unmatched. CDR1 and CDR2 (germline): SGDLS, YYNGEE. The CDR3 contains 15 residues. Material: PBMCs. This chain uses TRBV9 with TRBJ2-5, with 8 bases fitting TRBD2. The origin of this receptor is a man aged 50 to 59 in good health and CMV-seropositive. The CDR3 bases are TGTGCCAGCAGCGTAGGGAGCGGGGGAGGGGAGACCCAGTACTTC. It is translated as CASSVGSGGGETQYF.